One sample yielded the 25 T cell receptor beta chains listed below, sequenced in a study of shared clonotypes between healthy human individuals. Assay used: immunoSEQ multiplex PCR; TCRdb lists only in-frame clones, some missing. The sample lists about half a million clones; 75% to 80% were seen once. The material sequenced was PBMCs. These receptors originate from a woman aged 40 to 55 in good health. Some clones in this sample may be carry-over from other donors' samples.

A note on this clone: A read error may explain this, as a much larger clone is one base away. The V and J genes are TRBV2 and TRBJ2-7; 9 bases map to TRBD2. Trimming cost V 4 bases and J 2 bases; bases outside gene matches: 6. CDR1 is SNHLY and CDR2 is FYNNEI in the germline V gene. The CDR3 consists of 15 residues. In nucleotides, the CDR3 is TGTGCCAGCAGTGTCCCTAGCGGGATTACCTACGAGCAGTACGTC. Translation gives CASSVPSGITYEQYV.

The V call is TRBV19, the J call TRBJ2-2, with D tentatively TRBD1 or TRBD2 (5 bases each). The length of the CDR3 is 14 residues. From germline, CDR1 is LNHDA and CDR2 SQIVND (reference sequence). V was shortened by 6 bases and J by 5 bases, with 13 bases between the two germline ends. CDR3 region: CASRPGPGTGELFF. The CDR3 nucleotides are TGTGCCAGTAGACCGGGACCGGGGACCGGGGAGCTGTTTTTT.

This clone has a handful of counts. At one boundary the junction diverges from the germline segment, which might be a read error. Different DNA sequences within this sample yield the same CDR3. The chain carries TRBV28 and TRBJ1-2; a weak D match, TRBD1 (6 bases). Looked up from germline, CDR1 is MDHEN and CDR2 is SYDVKM. This CDR3 has 13 amino acids. The CDR3 coding sequence is TGCGCCAGCACCTTAAGGGGGGGCTATGGCTACACCTTC. Its translation is CASTLRGGYGYTF.

The gene calls are TRBV5-1 and TRBJ2-7; TRBD2 agrees at 7 bases. Trimming at V came to 0 bases and at J to 6 bases, leaving 3 bases not matched to a gene. This CDR3 is 13 amino acids long. CDR1 and CDR2 (germline): SGHRS, YFSETQ. CDR3 sequence reads: CASSLAPSGEQYF. CDR3 nucleotides: TGCGCCAGCAGCTTGGCACCTAGCGGCGAGCAGTACTTC. The full variable domain, rest sourced from reference TRBV5-1 and TRBJ2-7, is KAGVTQTPRYLIKTRGQQVTLSCSPISGHRSVSWYQQTPGQGLQFLFEYFSETQRNKGNFPGRFSGRQFSNSRSEMNVSTLELGDSALYLCASSLAPSGEQYFGPGTRLTVT.

The genes are TRBV5-1 and TRBJ1-4; D call uncertain. The CDR3 length is 12 residues. CDR1 SGHRS and CDR2 YFSETQ come from the germline V gene. Deletions cut 1 base from V and 5 bases from J, with 3 bases between. CDR3 amino acids: CASSLRNEKLFF. CDR3 in DNA: TGCGCCAGCAGCTTGAGGAATGAAAAACTGTTTTTT. Full variable domain (missing parts from reference TRBV5-1 and TRBJ1-4): KAGVTQTPRYLIKTRGQQVTLSCSPISGHRSVSWYQQTPGQGLQFLFEYFSETQRNKGNFPGRFSGRQFSNSRSEMNVSTLELGDSALYLCASSLRNEKLFFGSGTQLSVL.

For this clone: With a far larger clone one base away, a read error is the likely cause. The J gene is TRBJ1-2, the V gene TRBV28; D possibly corresponds to TRBD1 (5 bases). The CDR3 is made up of 12 amino acids. Looked up from germline, CDR1 is MDHEN and CDR2 is SYDVKM. With 6 bases removed from V and 2 bases from J, the gap between germline ends came to 7 bases. CDR3 bases: TGTGCCAGCAGCGACAGAAACTATGGCTACACCTTC. This gives the protein CASSDRNYGYTF.

A remark on this clone: This likely traces to a read error, being one base from a far larger clone. This chain connects TRBV29-1 to TRBJ1-3; D is undetermined. Germline assignment: CDR1 SQVTM and CDR2 ANQGSEA. The CDR3 loop spans 13 amino acids. CDR3: CNVAWSLGNTIYF. The CDR3, as DNA: TGCAACGTTGCCTGGTCTCTCGGAAACACCATATATTTT.

V usage is TRBV29-1 and J usage is TRBJ2-1; 12 nucleotides line up with TRBD2. Trimming at V came to 3 bases and at J to 8 bases, leaving 14 bases not matched to a gene. The germline V gene has CDR1 SQVTM and CDR2 ANQGSEA. The CDR3 loop spans 17 amino acids. The CDR3 nucleotides are TGCAGCGTTGATTCGCTAGCGGGAGGGCCTAGGGGCCATGAGCAGTTCTTC. Translation gives CSVDSLAGGPRGHEQFF.

The chain carries TRBV4-1 and TRBJ1-1; possible D gene TRBD1, 6 bases. Germline V gene lookup returns CDR1 MGHRA and CDR2 YSYEKL. This CDR3 spans 15 amino acids. Trimming removed 5 bases from V and 4 bases from J, with 17 bases in between. The CDR3 loop is CASSTRQDGGTEAFF. CDR3 DNA: TGCGCCAGCAGCACACGACAGGACGGGGGCACTGAAGCTTTCTTT.

V is TRBV6-6 and J is TRBJ1-6; D is undetermined. Trimming left V 0 bases short and J 3 bases short, with 0 bases between. Looked up from germline, CDR1 is MNHNY and CDR2 is SVGAGI (reference sequence). This CDR3 is 13 amino acids long. DNA for the CDR3: TGTGCCAGCAGTTACTCCTATAATTCACCCCTCCACTTT. The encoded protein is CASSYSYNSPLHF.

The V and J genes are TRBV28 and TRBJ1-1, with 10 bases lining up with TRBD1. The length of the CDR3 is 14 residues. After removal of 6 bases from V and 6 bases from J, the junction contained 7 bases not matched to a gene. Germline values: CDR1 MDHEN, CDR2 SYDVKM. CDR3: CASSSGTGASEAFF. Here the CDR3 DNA reads TGTGCCAGCAGCTCCGGGACAGGGGCTTCTGAAGCTTTCTTT.

This clone was observed once. The chain has TRBV5-1 and TRBJ2-2, with a possible D match to TRBD2 (6 bases). Trimming removed 8 bases from V and 2 bases from J, with 16 bases in between. The CDR3 spans 15 residues. Germline V gene lookup returns CDR1 SGHRS and CDR2 YFSETQ. CDR3: CASKGRQENTGELFF. In DNA form, the CDR3 reads TGCGCCAGTAAAGGGAGGCAGGAAAACACCGGGGAGCTGTTTTTT.

This clone showed up just once. This rearrangement joins TRBV18 to TRBJ1-2; 8 nucleotides match TRBD1. The length of the CDR3 is 12 residues. Trimming cost V 3 bases and J 8 bases; bases outside gene matches: 2. Germline CDR1 and CDR2: KGHSH and LQKENI. The CDR3 protein is CASSPGQEGYTF. For the CDR3, the DNA is TGTGCCAGCTCACCGGGACAGGAGGGCTACACCTTC.

This chain's CDR3 is CASSPDPGQGRQPQHF. CDR3 nucleotides: TGTGCCAGCTCACCAGACCCTGGACAGGGTCGGCAGCCCCAGCATTTT. The chain carries TRBV18 and TRBJ1-5; 8 bases map to TRBD1. The V gene end was trimmed by 2 bases and the J gene end by 7 bases; junction bases not matched to a gene: 10. Germline V gene lookup returns CDR1 KGHSH and CDR2 LQKENI. CDR3 length: 16 residues.

This clone was observed at least ten times. J is TRBJ2-1 and V is TRBV9, with D hard to call. The CDR3 loop spans 15 amino acids. The germline CDR1 and CDR2 sequences are SGDLS and YYNGEE. Trimming stripped 4 bases from V and 5 bases from J, with 16 bases between. The CDR3 DNA reads TGTGCCAGCAGCTTCCGAGAAGGTAACAACAATGAGCAGTTCTTC. This encodes CASSFREGNNNEQFF.

In this sample, this clone turned up a few times. This chain uses TRBV11-1 with TRBJ2-7; TRBD2 matches 9 bases. Trimming cost V 5 bases and J 3 bases; bases outside gene matches: 5. CDR1 SGHAT and CDR2 FQDESV come from the germline V gene (reference sequence). CDR3 length: 14 residues. This CDR3 reads CASSAGGTGYEQYF. CDR3 DNA sequence: TGTGCCAGCAGCGCGGGGGGGACGGGCTACGAGCAGTACTTC.

This clone was seen only once. The V call is TRBV6-5, the J call TRBJ2-7; D is perhaps TRBD2 (6 bases). V was clipped by 0 bases and J by 4 bases, with 10 bases between them. Looked up from germline, CDR1 is MNHEY and CDR2 is SVGAGI. CDR3 length equals 14 residues. The CDR3 is CASSYSRELYEQYF. CDR3 nucleotides: TGTGCCAGCAGTTACTCTCGGGAGTTGTACGAGCAGTACTTC.

This clone was found once. The chain links TRBV7-9 to TRBJ1-1; D is possibly TRBD1 (6 bases). CDR3 length: 14 residues. Germline-derived CDR1 and CDR2 are SEHNR and FQNEAQ (reference sequence). V was pared by 3 bases and J by 4 bases, with 12 bases between. CDR3 in DNA: TGTGCCAGCAGCTTTTCACAGGGCGGCACTGAAGCTTTCTTT. It specifies CASSFSQGGTEAFF.

V and J are TRBV29-1 and TRBJ2-1; D possibly corresponds to TRBD2 (5 bases). The CDR3 sequence is 13 residues long. The germline V gene encodes CDR1 SQVTM and CDR2 ANQGSEA. The V gene lost 7 bases and the J gene lost 5 bases, with 15 bases spanning the gap. The CDR3 DNA sequence: TGCAGCGCGACGGGATTATGGGACAATGAGCAGTTCTTC. Translation gives CSATGLWDNEQFF.

This clone has at least ten counts. The chain combines TRBV6-6 with TRBJ2-3; maybe TRBD1 (6 bases). The V gene lost 6 bases and the J gene lost 6 bases, with 16 bases spanning the gap. Germline CDR1 and CDR2: MNHNY and SVGAGI (reference sequence). CDR3 length equals 14 residues. The CDR3 bases are TGTGCCAGCAGAAATTCAGGGGAATGGGATACGCAGTATTTT. Amino acid sequence: CASRNSGEWDTQYF.

This clone was counted once. The rearrangement links TRBV5-6 to TRBJ2-7; D might be TRBD2 (6 bases). This CDR3 region has 13 residues. Germline lookup yields CDR1 SGHDT and CDR2 YYEEEE. The V and J ends lost 4 bases and 2 bases respectively, with 10 bases between them. CDR3: CASSVSGAYEQYF. In DNA, the CDR3 is TGTGCCAGCAGCGTTAGCGGAGCCTACGAGCAGTACTTC. The variable domain in full, completed from reference TRBV5-6 and TRBJ2-7, reads DAGVTQSPTHLIKTRGQQVTLRCSPKSGHDTVSWYQQALGQGPQFIFQYYEEEERQRGNFPDRFSGHQFPNYSSELNVNALLLGDSALYLCASSVSGAYEQYFGPGTRLTVT.

In this sample, this clone turned up many times. J is TRBJ2-1 and V is TRBV7-3, with TRBD2 identical over 7 bases. This CDR3 is 14 amino acids long. Unmatched junction bases numbered 7, after V lost 6 bases and J lost 5 bases. Germline V gene lookup returns CDR1 SGHTA and CDR2 FQGTGA. CDR3 amino acids: CASSPSGVNNEQFF. CDR3 DNA sequence: TGTGCCAGCAGTCCTAGCGGAGTGAACAATGAGCAGTTCTTC.

The chain links TRBV6-5 to TRBJ2-5, with 8 bases aligning to TRBD1. CDR3 length: 16 amino acids. Looked up from germline, CDR1 is MNHEY and CDR2 is SVGAGI. Trimming took 1 base from V and 3 from J; bases not matched to a gene: 7. CDR3 sequence (DNA): TGTGCCAGCAGTTACTTCCCGACAGGGGTGAAAGAGACCCAGTACTTC. This sequence encodes CASSYFPTGVKETQYF.

The chain is built from TRBV7-3 and TRBJ2-2, with 7 bases identical to TRBD1. This CDR3 region has 15 residues. Germline V lookup: CDR1 SGHTA, CDR2 FQGTGA. V was pared by 2 bases and J by 4 bases, with 4 bases of the junction left unmatched. CDR3 amino acids: CASSLHDRATGELFF. CDR3 sequence (DNA): TGTGCCAGCAGCTTACACGACAGGGCCACCGGGGAGCTGTTTTTT.

On this clone itself: One end of the junction fails to match germline, which may point to a read error. The rearrangement joins TRBV6-5 to TRBJ2-2; D is tentatively TRBD1 or TRBD2 (5 bases each). The germline V gene has CDR1 MNHEY and CDR2 SVGAGI. This CDR3 is built from 16 residues. The CDR3 here is CASSYSGQEEHRGAVF. Here the CDR3 DNA reads TGTGCCAGCAGTTACTCGGGGCAGGAGGAACACCGGGGAGCTGTTTTT.